The entry below gives a single T cell receptor beta chain sequence along with its context. Its antigen is not identified. The lymph nodes were axillary draining lymph nodes from breast cancer patients. This CDR3 region has 17 residues. V was clipped by 0 bases and J by 1 base; unmatched bases: 5. Per the germline V gene, CDR1 is SGHAT and CDR2 is FQNNGV. The data originate from a study of breast tumors, draining lymph nodes, adjacent tissues. Study-wide results and caveats: Data only fit, rather than demonstrated, lymph node origin of most tumor T cells. Tumor and nontumor repertoires were significantly more similar in luminal-like than in basal-like breast cancer. Tumor TCR diversity was below lymph nodes but above nontumor tissue.

From the multiplex PCR reads, TCRdb called clonotypes with MiXCR, one entry per CDR3 protein. Of 100,000 to 150,000 distinct CDR3 sequences listed, approximately 20% are singletons. The specimen was axillary lymph node tissue. This chain connects TRBV11-2 to TRBJ2-3; 9 nucleotides line up with TRBD2. The receptor was derived from a female donor with breast cancer. Some clones in this sample may be carry-over from other donors' samples. The CDR3 region is CASSLDGGGAGTDTQYF. CDR3 DNA: TGTGCCAGCAGCTTAGATGGCGGGGGGGCCGGCACAGATACGCAGTATTTT.